Reported below is one T cell receptor beta chain. The CDR3 totals 15 residues. CDR1 MNHNS and CDR2 SASEGT come from the germline V gene. V lost 4 bases, J lost 2 bases, and 6 bases stayed unmatched. This entry belongs to a study of T cells in tuberculosis. Assay used: immunoSEQ multiplex PCR; TCRdb lists only in-frame clones, some missing. The table lists over 40,000 clones, 95% of them singletons. The J gene is TRBJ1-1, the V gene TRBV6-1, with 8 bases that match TRBD1. The receptor was isolated from a donor aged 5 to 30 with latent tuberculosis or without tuberculosis infection. Sequenced sample: PBMCs. The CDR3 is CASSASDRGNTEAFF. In DNA form, the CDR3 reads TGTGCCAGCAGTGCCTCAGACAGGGGAAACACTGAAGCTTTCTTT.